This T cell receptor (beta chain) was sequenced for a study of cytomegalovirus exposure and HLA in healthy donors. A multiplex PCR was run with 60 Vbeta primers and 13 Jbeta primers. The data were produced by immunoSEQ multiplex PCR, yet TCRdb's version contains in-frame clones alone and is incomplete. The sample lists approximately 100,000 clones; about 70% were seen once. Study-wide results and limits: Cytomegalovirus-associated status was assigned to about 180 TCR beta chains. The authors later found HLA-associated TCR beta chains more clonally expanded than equally common others.

Turning to this clone: Its matching antigen is unknown.

Between the trimmed V and J ends, which lost 9 bases and 2 bases, there was a span of 11 bases. This CDR3 has 14 residues. Germline-derived CDR1 and CDR2 are LNHDA and SQIVND (reference sequence). The source of this sequence is a human donor in good health. This sequence joins TRBV19 and TRBJ2-6, with a weak D call TRBD2 (5 bases). Sequences were obtained from PBMCs. The CDR3 is CASRGSPGANVLTF. The CDR3 DNA reads TGTGCCAGCCGGGGATCTCCTGGGGCCAACGTCCTGACTTTC.